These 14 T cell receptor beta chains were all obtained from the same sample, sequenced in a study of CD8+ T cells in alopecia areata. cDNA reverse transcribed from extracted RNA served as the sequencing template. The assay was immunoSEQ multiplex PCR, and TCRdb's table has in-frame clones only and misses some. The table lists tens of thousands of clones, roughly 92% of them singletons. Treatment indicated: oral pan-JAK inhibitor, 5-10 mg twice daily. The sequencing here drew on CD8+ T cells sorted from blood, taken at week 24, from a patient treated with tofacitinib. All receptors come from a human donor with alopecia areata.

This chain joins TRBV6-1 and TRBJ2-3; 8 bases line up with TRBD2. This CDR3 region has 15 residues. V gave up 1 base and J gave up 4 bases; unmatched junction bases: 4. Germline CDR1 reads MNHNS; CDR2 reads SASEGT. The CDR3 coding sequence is TGTGCCAGCAGTGAAGGACGGGGGGGCGCAGATACGCAGTATTTT. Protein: CASSEGRGGADTQYF.

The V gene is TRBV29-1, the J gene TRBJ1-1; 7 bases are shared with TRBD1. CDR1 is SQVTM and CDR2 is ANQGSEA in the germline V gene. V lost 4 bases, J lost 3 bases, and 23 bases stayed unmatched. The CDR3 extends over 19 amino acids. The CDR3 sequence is CSVVTPDLVTGAKDTEAFF. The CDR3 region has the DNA TGCAGCGTTGTGACGCCGGACCTAGTTACAGGGGCGAAAGACACTGAAGCTTTCTTT.

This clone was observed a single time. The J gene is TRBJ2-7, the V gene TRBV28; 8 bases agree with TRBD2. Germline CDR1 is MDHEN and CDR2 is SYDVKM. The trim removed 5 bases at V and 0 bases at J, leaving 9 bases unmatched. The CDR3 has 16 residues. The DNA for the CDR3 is TGTGCCAGCAGTATACCCTCGGGGGGGGGCTCCTACGAGCAGTACTTC. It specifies CASSIPSGGGSYEQYF.

CDR3 nucleotide sequence: TGTGCCAGCCTCCACAGCGAAATGAACACTGAAGCTTTCTTT. Amino acids: CASLHSEMNTEAFF. The genes are TRBV11-2 and TRBJ1-1; no reliable D call. This CDR3 contains 14 residues. Trimming took 8 bases from V and 0 from J, leaving 13 bases between them. CDR1 is SGHAT, CDR2 FQNNGV, per germline.

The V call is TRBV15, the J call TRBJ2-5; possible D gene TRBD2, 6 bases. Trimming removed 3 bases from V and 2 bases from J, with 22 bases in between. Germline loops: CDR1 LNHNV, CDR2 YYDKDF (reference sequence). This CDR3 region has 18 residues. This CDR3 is CATSREPWGGGTQETQYF. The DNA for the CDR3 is TGTGCCACCAGCAGGGAGCCGTGGGGTGGGGGGACGCAAGAGACCCAGTACTTC.

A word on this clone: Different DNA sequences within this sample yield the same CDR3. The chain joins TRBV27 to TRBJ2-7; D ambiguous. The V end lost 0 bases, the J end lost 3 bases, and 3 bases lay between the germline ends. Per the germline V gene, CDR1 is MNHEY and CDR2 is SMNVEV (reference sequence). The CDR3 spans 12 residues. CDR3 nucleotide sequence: TGTGCCAGCAGTTTATCGGGCTACGAGCAGTACTTC. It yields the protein CASSLSGYEQYF.

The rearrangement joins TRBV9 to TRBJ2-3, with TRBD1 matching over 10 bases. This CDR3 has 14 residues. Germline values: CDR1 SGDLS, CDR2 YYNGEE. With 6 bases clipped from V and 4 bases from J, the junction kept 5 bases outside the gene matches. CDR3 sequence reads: CASNPTGGSDTQYF. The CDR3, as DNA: TGTGCCAGCAACCCGACAGGGGGCTCAGATACGCAGTATTTT.

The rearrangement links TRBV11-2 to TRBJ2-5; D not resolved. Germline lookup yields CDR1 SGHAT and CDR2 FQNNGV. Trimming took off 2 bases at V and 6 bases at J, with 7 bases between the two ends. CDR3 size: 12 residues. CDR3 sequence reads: CASSLIFQTQYF. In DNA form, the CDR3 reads TGTGCCAGCAGCTTAATCTTCCAGACCCAGTACTTC.

The CDR3 sequence: CASSFGQSYEQYF. The DNA for the CDR3 is TGTGCCAGCAGCTTTGGACAGTCCTACGAGCAGTACTTC. The chain uses TRBV7-9 and TRBJ2-7; tentatively, D is TRBD1 (6 bases). Germline V CDR1 and CDR2: SEHNR, FQNEAQ (reference sequence). V was clipped by 3 bases and J by 1 base, with 7 bases between them. CDR3 length: 13 amino acids.

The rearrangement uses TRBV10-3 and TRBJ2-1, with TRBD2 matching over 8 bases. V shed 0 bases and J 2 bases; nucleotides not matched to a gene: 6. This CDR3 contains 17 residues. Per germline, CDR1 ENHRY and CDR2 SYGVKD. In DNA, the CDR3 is TGTGCCATCAGTGAGTCCATAGGCGGGGGGACCTACAATGAGCAGTTCTTC. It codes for CAISESIGGGTYNEQFF.

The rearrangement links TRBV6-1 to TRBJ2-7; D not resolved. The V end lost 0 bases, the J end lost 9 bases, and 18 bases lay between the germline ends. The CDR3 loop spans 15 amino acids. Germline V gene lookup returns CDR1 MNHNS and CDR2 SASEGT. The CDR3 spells CASSEAQQVSTGQYF. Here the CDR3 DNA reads TGTGCCAGCAGTGAAGCGCAGCAGGTATCTACCGGGCAGTACTTC.

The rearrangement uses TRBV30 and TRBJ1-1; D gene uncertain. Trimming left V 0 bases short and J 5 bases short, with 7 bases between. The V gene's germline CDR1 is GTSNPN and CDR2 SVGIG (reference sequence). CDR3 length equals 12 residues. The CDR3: CAWSVDATEAFF. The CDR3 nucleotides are TGTGCCTGGAGTGTCGACGCGACTGAAGCTTTCTTT.

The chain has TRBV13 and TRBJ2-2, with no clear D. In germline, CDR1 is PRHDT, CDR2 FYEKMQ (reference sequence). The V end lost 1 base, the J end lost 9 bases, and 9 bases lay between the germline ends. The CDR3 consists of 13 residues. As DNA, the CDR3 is TGTGCCAGCAGCTTAGTCCTAACGAGGGAGCTGTTTTTT. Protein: CASSLVLTRELFF.

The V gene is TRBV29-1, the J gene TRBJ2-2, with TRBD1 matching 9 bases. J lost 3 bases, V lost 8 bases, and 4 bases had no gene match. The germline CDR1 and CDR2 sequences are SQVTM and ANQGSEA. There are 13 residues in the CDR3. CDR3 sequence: CSTWTGDTGELFF. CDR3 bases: TGCAGCACCTGGACAGGGGACACCGGGGAGCTGTTTTTT.